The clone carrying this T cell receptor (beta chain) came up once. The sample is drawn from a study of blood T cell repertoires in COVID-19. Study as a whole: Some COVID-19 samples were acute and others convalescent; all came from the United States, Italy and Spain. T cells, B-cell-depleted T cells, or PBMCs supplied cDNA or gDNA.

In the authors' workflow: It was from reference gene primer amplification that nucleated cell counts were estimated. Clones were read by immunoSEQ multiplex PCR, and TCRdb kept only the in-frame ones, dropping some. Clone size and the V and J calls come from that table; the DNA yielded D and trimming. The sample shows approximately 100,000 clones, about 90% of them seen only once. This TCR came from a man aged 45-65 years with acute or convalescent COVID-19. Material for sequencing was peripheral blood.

The CDR3: CASRLPDTPGVTEAFF. The CDR3 bases are TGTGCAAGTCGCTTACCTGACACCCCAGGGGTTACTGAAGCTTTCTTT. V is TRBV12-2 and J is TRBJ1-1; TRBD1, the table's D call, lacks a check against the DNA. TRBV12-2 is a listed pseudogene. The CDR3 contains 16 residues.